This entry is about one T cell receptor beta chain. Its target is unknown. This entry belongs to a study of T cell responses to AZD1222 COVID-19 vaccine. In the study overall: It was second doses at about 4 or about 12 weeks that were pooled.

Study results and limitations: The donors showed a predominance of white British ancestry and of females, with possible underestimation of clonal diversity. Reportedly, nearly half the spike-specific TCRs target unmutated variant regions.

Germline CDR1 and CDR2: MNHEY and SVGAGI. This CDR3 region has 14 residues. The germline V and J ends were trimmed by 5 bases and 8 bases, with 19 bases remaining between them. Sequenced by immunoSEQ multiplex PCR; TCRdb stores in-frame clones only, minus some. The data contain 56,000 or so clones, over 70% of them singletons. This chain joins TRBV6-5 and TRBJ2-7; D is perhaps TRBD1 or TRBD2 (5 bases each). The source was peripheral blood, collected on day 0 of AZD1222 vaccination. The receptor comes from an adult in good health. The CDR3 loop is CASSPRGYEVKQYF. CDR3 bases: TGTGCCAGCAGTCCCCGGGGCTATGAGGTGAAGCAGTACTTC.